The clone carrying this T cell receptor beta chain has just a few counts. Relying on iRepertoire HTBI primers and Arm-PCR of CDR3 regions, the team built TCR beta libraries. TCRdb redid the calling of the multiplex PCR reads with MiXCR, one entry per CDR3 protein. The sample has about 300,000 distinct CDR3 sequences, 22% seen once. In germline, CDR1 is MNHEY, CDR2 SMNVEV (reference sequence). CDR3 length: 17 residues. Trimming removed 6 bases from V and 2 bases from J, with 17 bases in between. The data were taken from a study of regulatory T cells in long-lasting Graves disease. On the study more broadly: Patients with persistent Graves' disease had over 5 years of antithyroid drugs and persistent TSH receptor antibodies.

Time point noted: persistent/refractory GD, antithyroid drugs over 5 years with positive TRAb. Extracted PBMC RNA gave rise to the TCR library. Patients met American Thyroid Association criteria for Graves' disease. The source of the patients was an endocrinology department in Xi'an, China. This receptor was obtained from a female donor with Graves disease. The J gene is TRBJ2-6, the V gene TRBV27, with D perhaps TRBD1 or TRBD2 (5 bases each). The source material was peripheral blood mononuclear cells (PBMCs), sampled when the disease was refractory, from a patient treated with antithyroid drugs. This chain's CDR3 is CASSRDAISPGANVLTF. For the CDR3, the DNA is TGTGCCAGCAGCCGGGACGCGATTTCCCCTGGGGCCAACGTCCTGACTTTC.